These T cell receptor beta chains were read from a single sample in a study of cytomegalovirus exposure and HLA in healthy donors. TCRdb's table, derived via immunoSEQ multiplex PCR, lists solely in-frame clones and lacks some. This sample has about 76,000 clones, with approximately 78% found just once. Material for sequencing was PBMCs. The source is a male donor in good health and CMV-seropositive. Both conserved end residues are part of each CDR3. The D gene is left open where the match is weak. Clone size, where shown, is once, few, many, or a class for clones that have expanded.

V gene: TRBV6-1
D gene: -
clone size: -
J gene: TRBJ2-1
CDR3 protein: CASSPSRGGYNEQFF
CDR3 DNA: TGTGCCAGCAGTCCATCTAGGGGAGGCTACAATGAGCAGTTCTTC

V gene: TRBV19
D gene: -
clone size: -
J gene: TRBJ2-7
CDR3 protein: CASSTRTAYYEQYF
CDR3 DNA: TGTGCCAGTAGTACTCGGACAGCTTACTACGAGCAGTACTTC

V gene: TRBV2
D gene: -
clone size: -
J gene: TRBJ2-1
CDR3 protein: CASSDSEGTNDEQLF
CDR3 DNA: TGTGCCAGCAGTGATAGCGAGGGAACTAACGATGAGCAGCTCTTC

V gene: TRBV19
D gene: -
clone size: -
J gene: TRBJ2-5
CDR3 protein: CASSAITWETQYF
CDR3 DNA: TGTGCCAGTAGTGCAATCACATGGGAGACCCAGTACTTC

V gene: TRBV21-1
D gene: -
clone size: -
J gene: TRBJ2-1
CDR3 protein: CASSPARLADHNEQFF
CDR3 DNA: TGTGCCAGCAGCCCCGCTCGACTAGCGGACCACAATGAGCAGTTCTTC

V gene: TRBV5-1
D gene: TRBD2
clone size: once
J gene: TRBJ2-1
CDR3 protein: CASSPLGTSVTEQFF
CDR3 DNA: TGCGCCAGCAGCCCCTTAGGGACTAGCGTGACGGAGCAGTTCTTC

V gene: TRBV5-6
D gene: TRBD2
clone size: -
J gene: TRBJ2-3
CDR3 protein: CASSLDATSGSRGTDTQYF
CDR3 DNA: TGTGCCAGCAGCTTAGATGCGACTAGCGGGAGTCGGGGCACAGATACGCAGTATTTT

V gene: TRBV6-1
D gene: TRBD2
clone size: -
J gene: TRBJ2-7
CDR3 protein: CASSELRESIEQYF
CDR3 DNA: TGTGCCAGCAGTGAGCTGCGGGAGAGCATCGAGCAGTACTTC

V gene: TRBV14
D gene: TRBD2
clone size: once
J gene: TRBJ2-5
CDR3 protein: CASSPRTSGRPRETQYF
CDR3 DNA: TGTGCCAGCAGCCCCCGGACTAGCGGGAGGCCCCGGGAGACCCAGTACTTC

V gene: TRBV9
D gene: TRBD2
clone size: -
J gene: TRBJ2-1
CDR3 protein: CASSGGTSGSFEQFF
CDR3 DNA: TGTGCCAGCAGCGGAGGGACTAGCGGGAGTTTTGAGCAGTTCTTC